The next 4 T cell receptor beta chains were all read from a single sample in a study of Graves' ophthalmopathy and Graves' hyperthyroidism. Scientists amplified the TCR beta CDR3 regions from RNA transcripts. First-round RT-PCR used HTBI primers; second-round multiplex PCR followed. Each CDR3 protein gets one entry after TCRdb re-called the multiplex PCR reads with MiXCR. The sample consists of hundreds of thousands of distinct CDR3 sequences, approximately 21% of them appearing once. Sequencing was carried out using peripheral blood. These receptors all stem from a woman between 18 and 29 years old with stable Graves' hyperthyroidism.

A note on this clonotype: Just one base apart from a much larger clone, this may be a read error. The chain employs TRBV27 and TRBJ2-2; D may be TRBD1 or TRBD2 (7 bases each). Germline CDR1 reads MNHEY; CDR2 reads SMNVEV (reference sequence). The CDR3 loop spans 13 amino acids. The DNA of the CDR3 is TGTGCCAGTACCGGGACTACCTCAGGGGGGCTGTTTTTT. Its translation is CASTGTTSGGLFF.

This clonotype was seen ten or more times. V usage is TRBV2 and J usage is TRBJ2-2; D call uncertain. This CDR3 is built from 14 residues. V dropped 4 bases and J dropped 4 bases, with 10 bases sitting between them. Germline-derived CDR1 and CDR2 are SNHLY and FYNNEI. The CDR3 region is CASSARIGTGELFF. The CDR3 nucleotides read TGTGCCAGCAGTGCAAGGATCGGCACCGGGGAGCTGTTTTTT.

This clonotype was detected ten times or more. The chain has TRBV5-8 and TRBJ1-5; D call uncertain. The CDR3 sequence is 13 residues long. V lost 3 bases and J 9 bases, leaving 13 bases between the germline ends. Germline lookup yields CDR1 SGHTS and CDR2 YDEGEE. The CDR3 sequence is CASSWRGGRPQHF. DNA of the CDR3: TGTGCCAGCAGCTGGAGAGGAGGGCGGCCCCAGCATTTT.

There are many counts of this clonotype. V gene TRBV2 combines with J gene TRBJ2-5; 7 bases are a match to TRBD2. Per germline, CDR1 SNHLY and CDR2 FYNNEI. The CDR3 contains 16 residues. With V trimmed by 4 bases and J by 1 base, 9 bases remained unmatched. The CDR3 spells CASSGLAGVPQETQYF. For the CDR3, the DNA is TGTGCCAGCAGTGGTCTGGCGGGAGTACCCCAAGAGACCCAGTACTTC.